This paragraph covers one T cell receptor beta chain sequence. This CDR3 comprises 14 residues. Germline V gene sequence: CDR1 LGHNA, CDR2 YSLEER. The V end lost 2 bases, the J end lost 7 bases, and 12 bases lay between the germline ends. The assay was immunoSEQ multiplex PCR, and TCRdb's table has in-frame clones only and misses some. Of some 160,000 clones in the sample, just over 90% were seen once. The sample originates from a study of blood T cell repertoires in COVID-19. Study overall: Italy, Spain and the United States were the sources of the convalescent and acute COVID-19 samples.

The sample consisted of peripheral blood. V and J are TRBV4-3 and TRBJ2-1; tentative D call: TRBD2 (5 bases). This TCR came from a young man with COVID-19, enrolled during active disease. CDR3 coding DNA: TGCGCCAGCAGCCAATTCTTACCGGGGAATGAGCAGTTCTTC. Its translation is CASSQFLPGNEQFF.